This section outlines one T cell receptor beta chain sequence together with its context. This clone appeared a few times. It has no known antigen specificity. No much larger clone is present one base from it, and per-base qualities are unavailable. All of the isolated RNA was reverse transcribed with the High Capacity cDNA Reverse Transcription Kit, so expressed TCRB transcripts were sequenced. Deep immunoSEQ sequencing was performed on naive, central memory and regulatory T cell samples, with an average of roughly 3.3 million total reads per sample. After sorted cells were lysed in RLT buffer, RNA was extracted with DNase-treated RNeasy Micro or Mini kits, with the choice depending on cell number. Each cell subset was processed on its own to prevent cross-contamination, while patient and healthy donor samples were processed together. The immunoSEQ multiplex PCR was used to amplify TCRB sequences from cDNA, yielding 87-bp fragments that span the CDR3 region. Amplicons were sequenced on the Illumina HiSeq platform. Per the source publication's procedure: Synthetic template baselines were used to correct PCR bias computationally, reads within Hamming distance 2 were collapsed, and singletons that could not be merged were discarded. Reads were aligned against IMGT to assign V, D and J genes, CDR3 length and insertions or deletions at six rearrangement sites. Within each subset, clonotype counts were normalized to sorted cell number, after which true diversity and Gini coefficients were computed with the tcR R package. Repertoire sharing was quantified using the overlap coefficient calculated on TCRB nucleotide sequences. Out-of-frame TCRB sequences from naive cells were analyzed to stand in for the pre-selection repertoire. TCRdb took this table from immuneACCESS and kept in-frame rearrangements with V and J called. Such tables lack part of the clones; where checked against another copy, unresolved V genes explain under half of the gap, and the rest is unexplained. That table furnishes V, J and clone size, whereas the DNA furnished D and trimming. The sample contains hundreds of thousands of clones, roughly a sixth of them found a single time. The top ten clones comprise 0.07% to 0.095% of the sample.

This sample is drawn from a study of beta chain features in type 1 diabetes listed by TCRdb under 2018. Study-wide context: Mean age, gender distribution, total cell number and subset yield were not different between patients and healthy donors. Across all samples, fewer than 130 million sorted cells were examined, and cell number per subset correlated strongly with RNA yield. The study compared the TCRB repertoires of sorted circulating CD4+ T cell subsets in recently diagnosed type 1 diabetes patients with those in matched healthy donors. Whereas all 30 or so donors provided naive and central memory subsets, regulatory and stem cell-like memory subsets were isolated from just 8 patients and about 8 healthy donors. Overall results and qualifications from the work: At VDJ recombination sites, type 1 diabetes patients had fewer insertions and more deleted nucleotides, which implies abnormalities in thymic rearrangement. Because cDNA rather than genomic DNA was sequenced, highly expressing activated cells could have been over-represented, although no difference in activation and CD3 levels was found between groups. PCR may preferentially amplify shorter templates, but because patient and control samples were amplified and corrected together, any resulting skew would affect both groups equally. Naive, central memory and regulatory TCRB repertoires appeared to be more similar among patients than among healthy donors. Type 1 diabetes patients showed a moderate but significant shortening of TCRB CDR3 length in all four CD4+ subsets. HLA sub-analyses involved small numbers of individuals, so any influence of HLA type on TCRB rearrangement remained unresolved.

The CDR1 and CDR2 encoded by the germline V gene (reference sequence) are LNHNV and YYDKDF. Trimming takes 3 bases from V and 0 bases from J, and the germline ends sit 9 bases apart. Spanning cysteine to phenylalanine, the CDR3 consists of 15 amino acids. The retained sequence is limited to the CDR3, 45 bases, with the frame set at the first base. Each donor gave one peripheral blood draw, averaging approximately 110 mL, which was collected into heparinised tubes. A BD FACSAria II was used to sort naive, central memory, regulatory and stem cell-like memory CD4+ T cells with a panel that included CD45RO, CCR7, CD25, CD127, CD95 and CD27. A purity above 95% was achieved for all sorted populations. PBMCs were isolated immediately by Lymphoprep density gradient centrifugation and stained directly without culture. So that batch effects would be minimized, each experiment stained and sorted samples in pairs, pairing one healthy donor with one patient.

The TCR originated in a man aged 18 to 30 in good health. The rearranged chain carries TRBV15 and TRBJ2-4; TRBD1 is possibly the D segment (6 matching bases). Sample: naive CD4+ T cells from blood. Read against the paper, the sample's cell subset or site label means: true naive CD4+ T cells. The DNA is TGTGCCACCAGCAGCCAGGGGATAGCCAAAAACATTCAGTACTTC. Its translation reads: CATSSQGIAKNIQYF.